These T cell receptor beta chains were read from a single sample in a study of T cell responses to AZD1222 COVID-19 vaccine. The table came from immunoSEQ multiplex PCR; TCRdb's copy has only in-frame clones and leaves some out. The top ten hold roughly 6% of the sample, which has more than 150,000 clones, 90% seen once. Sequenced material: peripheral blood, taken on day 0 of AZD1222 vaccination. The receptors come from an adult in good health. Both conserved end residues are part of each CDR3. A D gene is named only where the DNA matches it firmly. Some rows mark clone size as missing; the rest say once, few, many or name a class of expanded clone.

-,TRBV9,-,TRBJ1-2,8,TGTGCCAGCAATCCTTCCACCTTC,CASNPSTF
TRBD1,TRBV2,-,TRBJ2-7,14,TGTGCCAGCAGACAGGGGGCCAACTCCTACGAGCAGTACTTC,CASRQGANSYEQYF
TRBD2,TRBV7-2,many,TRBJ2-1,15,TGTGCCAGCAGCATCACTAGCGGTCCACACAATGAGCAGTTCTTC,CASSITSGPHNEQFF
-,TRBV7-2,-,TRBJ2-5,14,TGTGCCAGCAACATCCAGGGGATCCAAGAGACCCAGTACTTC,CASNIQGIQETQYF
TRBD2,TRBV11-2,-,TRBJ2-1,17,TGTGCCAGCAGCTTCCAGGGACTAGCGAGGTCCTACAATGAGCAGTTCTTC,CASSFQGLARSYNEQFF
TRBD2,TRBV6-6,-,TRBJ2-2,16,TGTGCCAGCAGTTACGGTCCCGGGGGGGCCACCGGGGAGCTGTTTTTT,CASSYGPGGATGELFF
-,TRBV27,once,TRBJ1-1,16,TGTGCCAGCAGGTCCGGGCCAGATGCTATGAACACTGAAGCTTTCTTT,CASRSGPDAMNTEAFF
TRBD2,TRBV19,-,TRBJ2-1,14,TGTGCCAGCACGACTAGCGGGAGGACGAATGAGCAGTTCTTC,CASTTSGRTNEQFF
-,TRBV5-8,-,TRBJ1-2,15,TGTGCCAGCAGCCCCGTAGGACAACTTCGTGGCGGCTACACCTTC,CASSPVGQLRGGYTF
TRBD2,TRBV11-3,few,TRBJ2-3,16,TGTGCCAGCAGCTCCGGACTAGCGAGCAGCACAGATACGCAGTATTTT,CASSSGLASSTDTQYF
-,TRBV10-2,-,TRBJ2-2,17,TGCGCCAGCAGTGAGTGGCAGGGCAGGGAGAACACCGGGGAGCTGTTTTTT,CASSEWQGRENTGELFF
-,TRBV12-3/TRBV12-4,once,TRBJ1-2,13,TGTGCCAGCAGTTTTGGCAGAAACTATGGCTACACCTTC,CASSFGRNYGYTF
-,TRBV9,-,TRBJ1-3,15,TGTGCCAGCAGCGTAGAGGCTTACTCTGGAAACACCATATATTTT,CASSVEAYSGNTIYF
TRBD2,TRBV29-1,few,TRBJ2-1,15,TGCAGCGTTGAACCTAGCGGGAGCTCCTACAATGAGCAGTTCTTC,CSVEPSGSSYNEQFF
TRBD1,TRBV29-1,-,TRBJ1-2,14,TGCCGAGAGCTGAAGACAGGGAGTACCTATGGCTACACCTTC,CRELKTGSTYGYTF
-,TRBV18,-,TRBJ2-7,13,TGTGCCAGCTCATCCATGACCCAGGACGAGCAGTACTTC,CASSSMTQDEQYF
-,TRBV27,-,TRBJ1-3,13,TGTGCCAGCCAGTCAGGGTATGGAAACACCATATATTTT,CASQSGYGNTIYF
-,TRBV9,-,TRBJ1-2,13,TGTGCCAGCAGTGGGTCGGCACCGGGGGGCTACACCTTC,CASSGSAPGGYTF
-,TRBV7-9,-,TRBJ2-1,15,TGTGCCAGCAGCTTATCCAGGGCTTCAGGCAATGAGCAGTTCTTC,CASSLSRASGNEQFF
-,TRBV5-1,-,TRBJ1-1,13,TGCGCCAGCAGCGAGGGGATAGACACTGAAGCTTTCTTT,CASSEGIDTEAFF
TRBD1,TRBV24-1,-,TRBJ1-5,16,TGTGCCACCAGTGATTCCCGGGACAGGGTGCATCAGCCCCAGCATTTT,CATSDSRDRVHQPQHF
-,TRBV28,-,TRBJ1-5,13,TGTGCCAGCAGTTTCCTCTACAATCAGCCCCAGCATTTT,CASSFLYNQPQHF
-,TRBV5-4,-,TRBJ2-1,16,TGTGCCAGCAGCTCCTGGGAGAGGGGAGTCTACAATGAGCAGTTCTTC,CASSSWERGVYNEQFF
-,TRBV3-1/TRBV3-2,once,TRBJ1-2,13,TGTGCCAGCAGCCAAGATCCTAACTATGGCTACACCTTC,CASSQDPNYGYTF
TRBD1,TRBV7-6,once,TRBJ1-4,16,TGTGCCAGCAGCTTAGCGGGACAGACAACTAATGAAAAACTGTTTTTT,CASSLAGQTTNEKLFF
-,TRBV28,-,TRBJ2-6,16,TGTGCCAGCTCCGGGGTTCCGACCTCTGGGGCCAACGTCCTGACTTTC,CASSGVPTSGANVLTF
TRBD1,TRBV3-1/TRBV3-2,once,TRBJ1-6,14,TGTGCCAGCAGCAAGGACAGGGGAGGATCACCCCTCCACTTT,CASSKDRGGSPLHF
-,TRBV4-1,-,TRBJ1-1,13,TGCGCCAGCAGCCAACTAGCAACCACTGAAGCTTTCTTT,CASSQLATTEAFF
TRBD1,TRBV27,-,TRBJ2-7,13,TGTGCCAGCGCTTGGACAGGCGGCTACGAGCAGTACTTC,CASAWTGGYEQYF
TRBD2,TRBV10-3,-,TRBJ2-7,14,TGTGCCATCAGTGAAACTAGCGCCACCTACGAGCAGTACTTC,CAISETSATYEQYF
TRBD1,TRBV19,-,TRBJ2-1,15,TGTGCCAGTAGTAAGGACAGGGCTATAGGCAATGAGCAGTTCTTC,CASSKDRAIGNEQFF
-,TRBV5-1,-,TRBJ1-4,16,TGCGCCAGCAGCTTGGGACAGAGTGCAACTAATGAAAAACTGTTTTTT,CASSLGQSATNEKLFF
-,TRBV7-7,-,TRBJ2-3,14,TGTGCTAGCAGCCAGAGTATGAGGACAGATACGCAGTATTTT,CASSQSMRTDTQYF
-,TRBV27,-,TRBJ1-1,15,TGTGCCAGCAGGGTCTCGGACAACGCGAACACTGAAGCTTTCTTT,CASRVSDNANTEAFF
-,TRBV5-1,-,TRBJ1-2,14,TGCGCCAGCAGCTGGGGAACCTCTAACTATGGCTACACCTTC,CASSWGTSNYGYTF
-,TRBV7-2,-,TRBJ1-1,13,TGTGCCAGCAGCGTACGGGCCGTCACTGAAGCTTTCTTT,CASSVRAVTEAFF
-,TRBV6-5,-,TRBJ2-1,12,TGTGCCAGCAACCCCTCCGCGGGAGAGCAGTTCTTC,CASNPSAGEQFF
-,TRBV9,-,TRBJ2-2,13,TGTGCCAGCACCGCGGTACTCAACGGGGAGCTGTTTTTT,CASTAVLNGELFF
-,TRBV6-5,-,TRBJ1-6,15,TGTGCCAGCAGTTACTCTGGACTCCATAATTCACCCCTCCACTTT,CASSYSGLHNSPLHF
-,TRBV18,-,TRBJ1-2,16,TGTGCCAGCTCACCACGAGGGGGGGACACCAACTATGGCTACACCTTC,CASSPRGGDTNYGYTF
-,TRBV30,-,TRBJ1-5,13,TGTGCCTGGAGTGTACAGCACAATCAGCCCCAGCATTTT,CAWSVQHNQPQHF
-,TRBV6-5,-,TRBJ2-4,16,TGTGCCAGCAGTTACAGTACAGGACTAGCCAAAAACATTCAGTACTTC,CASSYSTGLAKNIQYF
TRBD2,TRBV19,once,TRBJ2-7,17,TGTGCCAGTAGCGAAGTATACCCAGCGGGGTACTCCTACGAGCAGTACTTC,CASSEVYPAGYSYEQYF
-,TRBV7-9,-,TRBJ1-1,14,TGTGCCAGCAGCAAACACCGGGCCCAGGATGAAGCTTTCTTT,CASSKHRAQDEAFF
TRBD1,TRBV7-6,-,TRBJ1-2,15,TGTGCCAGCAGTAGTAGGGACAGGGAAAGCTATGGCTACACCTTC,CASSSRDRESYGYTF
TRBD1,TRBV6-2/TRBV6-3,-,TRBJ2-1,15,TGTGCCAGCAGTCGCCGGGACAGGGTGCCCAATGAGCAGTTCTTC,CASSRRDRVPNEQFF